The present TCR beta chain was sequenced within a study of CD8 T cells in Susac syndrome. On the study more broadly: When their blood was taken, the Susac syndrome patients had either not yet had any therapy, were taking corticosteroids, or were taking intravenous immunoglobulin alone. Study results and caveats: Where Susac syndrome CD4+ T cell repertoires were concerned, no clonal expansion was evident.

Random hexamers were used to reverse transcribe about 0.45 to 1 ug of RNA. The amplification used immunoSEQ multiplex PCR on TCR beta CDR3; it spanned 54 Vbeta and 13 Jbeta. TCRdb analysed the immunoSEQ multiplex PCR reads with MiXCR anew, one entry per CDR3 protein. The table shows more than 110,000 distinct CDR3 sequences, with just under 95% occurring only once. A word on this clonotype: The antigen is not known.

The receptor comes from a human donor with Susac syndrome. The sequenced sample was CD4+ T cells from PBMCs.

The chain's CDR3 is CASSLGDRSGANVLTF. The CDR3 bases are TGTGCCAGCAGCTTGGGTGACAGGTCTGGGGCCAACGTCCTGACTTTC. The chain uses TRBV5-6 and TRBJ2-6, with a possible D match to TRBD1 (6 bases). V was shortened by 0 bases and J by 1 base, with 8 bases between the two germline ends. The CDR3 contains 16 residues. Looked up from germline, CDR1 is SGHDT and CDR2 is YYEEEE.